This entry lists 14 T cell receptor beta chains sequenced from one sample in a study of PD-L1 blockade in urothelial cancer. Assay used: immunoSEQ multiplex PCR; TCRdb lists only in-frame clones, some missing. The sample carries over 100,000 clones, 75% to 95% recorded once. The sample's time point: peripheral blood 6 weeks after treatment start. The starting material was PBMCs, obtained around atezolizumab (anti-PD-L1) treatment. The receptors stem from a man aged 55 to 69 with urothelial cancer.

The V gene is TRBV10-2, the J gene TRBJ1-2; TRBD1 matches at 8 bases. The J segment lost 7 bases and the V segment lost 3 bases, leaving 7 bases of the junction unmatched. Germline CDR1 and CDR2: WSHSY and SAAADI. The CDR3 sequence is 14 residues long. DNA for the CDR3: TGCGCCAGCAGTGAAACAGGGGGAGAGTTTGGCTACACCTTC. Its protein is CASSETGGEFGYTF.

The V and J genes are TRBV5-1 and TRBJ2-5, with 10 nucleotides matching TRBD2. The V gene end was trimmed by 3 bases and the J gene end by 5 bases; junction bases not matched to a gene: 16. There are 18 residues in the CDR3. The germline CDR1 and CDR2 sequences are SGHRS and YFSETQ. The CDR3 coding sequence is TGCGCCAGCAGCTGGGTCGGGACTAGCGCCGTGCTGGGTGAGACCCAGTACTTC. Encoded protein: CASSWVGTSAVLGETQYF.

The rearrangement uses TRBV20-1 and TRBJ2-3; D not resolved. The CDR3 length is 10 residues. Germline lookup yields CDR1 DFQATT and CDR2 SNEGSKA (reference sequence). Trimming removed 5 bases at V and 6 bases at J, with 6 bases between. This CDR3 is CSAARDTQYF. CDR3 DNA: TGCAGTGCTGCGAGGGATACGCAGTATTTT.

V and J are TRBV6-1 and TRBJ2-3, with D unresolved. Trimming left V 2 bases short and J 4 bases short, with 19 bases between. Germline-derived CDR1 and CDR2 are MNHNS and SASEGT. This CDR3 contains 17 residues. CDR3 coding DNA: TGTGCCAGCAGTGAAAGAGTACTCCCTATGCCCCCAGATACGCAGTATTTT. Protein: CASSERVLPMPPDTQYF.

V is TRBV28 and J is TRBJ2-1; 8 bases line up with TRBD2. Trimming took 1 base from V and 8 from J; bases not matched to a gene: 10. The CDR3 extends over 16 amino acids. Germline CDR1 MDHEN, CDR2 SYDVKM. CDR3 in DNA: TGTGCCAGCAGTTTATCAGGTCTAGCGGGCAGAGATGAGCAGTTCTTC. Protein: CASSLSGLAGRDEQFF.

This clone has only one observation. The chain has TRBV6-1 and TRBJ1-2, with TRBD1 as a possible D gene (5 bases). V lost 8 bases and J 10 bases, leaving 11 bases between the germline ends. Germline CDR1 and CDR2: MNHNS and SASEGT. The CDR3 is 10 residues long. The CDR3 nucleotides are TGTGCCAGCCCCAGGGTGGACTACACCTTC. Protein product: CASPRVDYTF.

CDR3 amino acids: CASSANRGKETQYF. The CDR3 bases are TGTGCCAGTAGTGCTAACAGGGGGAAAGAGACCCAGTACTTC. This sequence joins TRBV19 and TRBJ2-5; 8 bases match TRBD1. V gave up 5 bases and J gave up 3 bases; unmatched junction bases: 5. CDR3 length equals 14 residues. CDR1 is LNHDA, CDR2 SQIVND, per germline (reference sequence).

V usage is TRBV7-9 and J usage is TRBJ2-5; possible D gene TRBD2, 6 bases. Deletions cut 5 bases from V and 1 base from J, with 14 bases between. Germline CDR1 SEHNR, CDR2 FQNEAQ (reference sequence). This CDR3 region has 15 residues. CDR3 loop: CASSPGGDRQETQYF. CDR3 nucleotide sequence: TGTGCCAGCAGCCCCGGAGGGGACCGCCAAGAGACCCAGTACTTC.

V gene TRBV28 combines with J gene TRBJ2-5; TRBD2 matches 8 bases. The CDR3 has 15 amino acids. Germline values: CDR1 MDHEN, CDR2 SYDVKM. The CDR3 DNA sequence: TGTGGTTCCGAGTGGGCTAGCGGGTGGGAAGAGACCCAGTACTTC. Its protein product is CGSEWASGWEETQYF. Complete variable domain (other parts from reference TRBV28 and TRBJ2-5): DVKVTQSSRYLVKRTGEKVFLECVQDMDHENMFWYRQDPGLGLRLIYFSYDVKMKEKGDIPEGYSVSREKKERFSLILESASTNQTSMYLCGSEWASGWEETQYFGPGTRLLVL.

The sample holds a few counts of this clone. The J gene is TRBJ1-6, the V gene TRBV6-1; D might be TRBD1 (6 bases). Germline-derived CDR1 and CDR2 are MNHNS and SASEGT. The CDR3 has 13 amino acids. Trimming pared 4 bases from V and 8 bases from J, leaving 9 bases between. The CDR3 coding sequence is TGTGCCAGCAGTGCCCCAGGGGATTCACCCCTCCACTTT. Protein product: CASSAPGDSPLHF.

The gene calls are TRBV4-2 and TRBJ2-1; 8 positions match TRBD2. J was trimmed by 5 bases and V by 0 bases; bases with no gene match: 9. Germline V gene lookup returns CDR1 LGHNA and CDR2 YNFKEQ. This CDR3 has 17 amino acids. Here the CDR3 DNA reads TGTGCCAGCAGCCAAGATATTCTGACTAGCGTAAACAATGAGCAGTTCTTC. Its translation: CASSQDILTSVNNEQFF.

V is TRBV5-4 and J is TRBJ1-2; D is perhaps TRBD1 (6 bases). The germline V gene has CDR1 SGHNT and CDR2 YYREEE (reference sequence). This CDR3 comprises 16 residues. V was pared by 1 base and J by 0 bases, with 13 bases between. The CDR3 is CASSLSSTGTNYGYTF. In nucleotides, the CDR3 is TGTGCCAGCAGCTTGTCATCCACAGGGACTAACTATGGCTACACCTTC. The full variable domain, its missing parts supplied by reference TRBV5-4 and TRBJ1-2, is ETGVTQSPTHLIKTRGQQVTLRCSSQSGHNTVSWYQQALGQGPQFIFQYYREEENGRGNFPPRFSGLQFPNYSSELNVNALELDDSALYLCASSLSSTGTNYGYTFGSGTRLTVV.

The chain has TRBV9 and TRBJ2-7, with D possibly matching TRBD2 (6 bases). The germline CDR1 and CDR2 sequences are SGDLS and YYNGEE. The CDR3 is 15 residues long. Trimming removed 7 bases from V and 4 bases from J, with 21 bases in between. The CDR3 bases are TGTGCCAGCGCCCCCTCGTCTGGGCGGGAATACGAGCAGTACTTC. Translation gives CASAPSSGREYEQYF. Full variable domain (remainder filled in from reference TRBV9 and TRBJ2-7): DSGVTQTPKHLITATGQRVTLRCSPRSGDLSVYWYQQSLDQGLQFLIQYYNGEERAKGNILERFSAQQFPDLHSELNLSSLELGDSALYFCASAPSSGREYEQYFGPGTRLTVT.

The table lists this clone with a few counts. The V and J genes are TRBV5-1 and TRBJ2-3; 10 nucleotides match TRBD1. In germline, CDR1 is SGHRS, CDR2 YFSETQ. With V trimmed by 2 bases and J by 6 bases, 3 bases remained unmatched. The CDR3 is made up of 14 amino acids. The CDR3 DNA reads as TGCGCCAGCAGCTTCGGACAGGGGGGGGATACGCAGTATTTT. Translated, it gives CASSFGQGGDTQYF.